The 24 T cell receptor beta chains in this list originate from one sample, sequenced in a study of blood T cell repertoires in COVID-19. Assay: immunoSEQ multiplex PCR; the TCRdb copy retains only in-frame clones and omits some. The table lists 150,000 to 200,000 clones, around 80% of them singletons. What was sequenced was PBMCs or T cells enriched from blood (not recorded which). The receptors were gathered from a man aged 45-65 years who had recovered from COVID-19.

The chain carries TRBV28 and TRBJ2-3; D not certain. Trimming cost V 1 base and J 6 bases, with 29 bases left between them. CDR3 length equals 20 residues. Germline V gene lookup returns CDR1 MDHEN and CDR2 SYDVKM. CDR3 residues: CASSLSDNAFTHRDRDTQYF. CDR3 sequence (DNA): TGTGCCAGCAGTTTATCCGATAACGCTTTCACCCACCGAGATCGGGATACGCAGTATTTT. The variable domain in full, completed from reference TRBV28 and TRBJ2-3, reads DVKVTQSSRYLVKRTGEKVFLECVQDMDHENMFWYRQDPGLGLRLIYFSYDVKMKEKGDIPEGYSVSREKKERFSLILESASTNQTSMYLCASSLSDNAFTHRDRDTQYFGPGTRLTVL.

This rearrangement joins TRBV11-2 to TRBJ1-5; possibly TRBD1 for D (5 bases). This CDR3 contains 12 residues. From germline, CDR1 is SGHAT and CDR2 FQNNGV. Trimming removed 5 bases from V and 7 bases from J, with 9 bases in between. CDR3 DNA sequence: TGTGCCAGCAGCCGGGAGGGGCAGCCCCAGCATTTT. Translated: CASSREGQPQHF.

The chain joins TRBV7-3 to TRBJ2-1; 8 bases are shared with TRBD2. The CDR3 extends over 15 amino acids. V lost 5 bases, J lost 2 bases, and 5 bases stayed unmatched. The germline gives CDR1 SGHTA, CDR2 FQGTGA. CDR3 sequence reads: CASSRELAAYNEQFF. DNA for the CDR3: TGTGCCAGCAGCCGTGAACTAGCGGCCTACAATGAGCAGTTCTTC.

This sequence joins TRBV12-5 and TRBJ1-1, with D tentatively TRBD1 (5 bases). The ends were cut back, 2 bases at V and 6 bases at J, with 16 bases in the middle. The CDR3 is 15 amino acids. Looked up from germline, CDR1 is LGHNT and CDR2 is FRNRAP. CDR3 amino acids: CASGLSIDRSAEAFF. Written as DNA, the CDR3 is TGTGCTAGTGGTTTGTCGATAGACAGAAGCGCTGAAGCTTTCTTT.

The V call is TRBV14, the J call TRBJ2-2; 11 bases line up with TRBD2. V dropped 0 bases and J dropped 5; count of bases not matched to a gene: 8. Germline V CDR1 and CDR2: SGHDN, FVKESK. CDR3 size: 18 residues. CDR3: CASSQEGVLAGGTGELFF. The CDR3 DNA reads as TGTGCCAGCAGCCAAGAGGGAGTCCTAGCGGGAGGAACCGGGGAGCTGTTTTTT.

The chain carries TRBV27 and TRBJ2-4; D call uncertain. The CDR3 covers 13 residues. Germline assignment: CDR1 MNHEY and CDR2 SMNVEV (reference sequence). Trimming took 5 bases from V and 1 from J, leaving 6 bases between them. CDR3 nucleotides: TGTGCCAGCAGTCCCCCGGCCAAAAACATTCAGTACTTC. Translation gives CASSPPAKNIQYF.

This clone was observed a handful of times. The CDR3 protein is CASSYRRGEQYF. In DNA, the CDR3 is TGTGCCAGCAGTTACAGAAGGGGCGAGCAGTACTTC. V is TRBV25-1 and J is TRBJ2-7, with a tentative D call TRBD1 (5 bases). Trimming cost V 5 bases and J 6 bases, with 11 bases left between them. The germline V gene has CDR1 MGHDK and CDR2 SYGVNS. This CDR3 contains 12 residues.

This chain connects TRBV7-3 to TRBJ1-2, with D hard to call. Germline assignment: CDR1 SGHTA and CDR2 FQGTGA. V was clipped by 5 bases and J by 8 bases, with 15 bases between them. This CDR3 is built from 13 residues. Here the CDR3 DNA reads TGTGCCAGCAGCCTCCATGAATCCCTAGGCTACACCTTC. As protein: CASSLHESLGYTF. Variable domain in full (rest from reference TRBV7-3 and TRBJ1-2): GAGVSQTPSNKVTEKGKYVELRCDPISGHTALYWYRQSLGQGPEFLIYFQGTGAADDSGLPNDRFFAVRPEGSVSTLKIQRTERGDSAVYLCASSLHESLGYTFGSGTRLTVV.

This clone was detected once. The V and J genes are TRBV7-9 and TRBJ1-4, with D uncertain. This CDR3 region has 15 residues. CDR1 SEHNR and CDR2 FQNEAQ come from the germline V gene (reference sequence). The V end lost 6 bases, the J end lost 2 bases, and 13 bases lay between the germline ends. The CDR3 reads CASRESGETNEKLFF. CDR3 nucleotides: TGTGCCAGCAGAGAAAGTGGGGAGACTAATGAAAAACTGTTTTTT.

The chain is built from TRBV9 and TRBJ2-2, with D tentatively TRBD1 (7 bases). This CDR3 is built from 17 residues. The germline CDR1 and CDR2 sequences are SGDLS and YYNGEE. V was pared by 0 bases and J by 7 bases, with 19 bases between. The CDR3 loop reads CASSVGIGGGIIGELFF. The DNA of the CDR3 is TGTGCCAGCAGCGTAGGGATAGGGGGCGGGATCATCGGGGAGCTGTTTTTT. Full variable domain (missing parts from reference TRBV9 and TRBJ2-2): DSGVTQTPKHLITATGQRVTLRCSPRSGDLSVYWYQQSLDQGLQFLIQYYNGEERAKGNILERFSAQQFPDLHSELNLSSLELGDSALYFCASSVGIGGGIIGELFFGEGSRLTVL.

This clone was recorded once. The V call is TRBV7-9, the J call TRBJ2-1, with D possibly TRBD1 on 5 matching bases. V lost 1 base and J lost 14, with 12 bases in between. Germline assignment: CDR1 SEHNR and CDR2 FQNEAQ (reference sequence). The CDR3 sequence is 12 residues long. CDR3 in amino acids: CASSLEGRVEFF. DNA for the CDR3: TGTGCCAGCAGCTTAGAAGGCAGGGTAGAGTTCTTC.

The rearrangement uses TRBV5-4 and TRBJ1-2, with 7 bases lining up with TRBD1. CDR1 is SGHNT and CDR2 is YYREEE in the germline V gene (reference sequence). Unmatched junction bases numbered 8, after V lost 5 bases and J lost 1 base. This CDR3 region has 15 residues. The CDR3 loop is CASRAGTDYNYGYTF. The CDR3 DNA sequence: TGTGCCAGCAGGGCCGGGACAGACTATAACTATGGCTACACCTTC.

The V call is TRBV6-1, the J call TRBJ2-3; D not resolved. CDR3 length: 16 residues. V was cut by 3 bases and J by 1 base, with 14 bases left in between. The germline CDR1 and CDR2 sequences are MNHNS and SASEGT. CDR3 in DNA: TGTGCCAGCAGTGAGGAAGAGCTTGCGGGCACAGATACGCAGTATTTT. Translated: CASSEEELAGTDTQYF.

This clone was observed a few times. This chain links TRBV5-4 with TRBJ2-5; no clear D. Trimming pared 1 base from V and 2 bases from J, leaving 6 bases between. The CDR3 is made up of 13 amino acids. Per the germline V gene, CDR1 is SGHNT and CDR2 is YYREEE (reference sequence). This chain's CDR3 is CASSLLLQETQYF. The CDR3 coding sequence is TGTGCCAGCAGCTTGTTGCTACAAGAGACCCAGTACTTC.

This clone is a singleton in its sample. V and J are TRBV7-3 and TRBJ1-5; a weak D match, TRBD1 (6 bases). Germline V gives CDR1 SGHTA, CDR2 FQGTGA. There are 14 residues in the CDR3. The V end lost 4 bases, the J end lost 2 bases, and 9 bases lay between the germline ends. CDR3 bases: TGTGCCAGCAGCTCGACAGGAGGCAATCAGCCCCAGCATTTT. It codes for CASSSTGGNQPQHF. The whole variable domain, remainder taken from reference TRBV7-3 and TRBJ1-5, is GAGVSQTPSNKVTEKGKYVELRCDPISGHTALYWYRQSLGQGPEFLIYFQGTGAADDSGLPNDRFFAVRPEGSVSTLKIQRTERGDSAVYLCASSSTGGNQPQHFGDGTRLSIL.

The chain uses TRBV5-1 and TRBJ2-7; D possibly corresponds to TRBD2 (5 bases). The germline gives CDR1 SGHRS, CDR2 YFSETQ. V was pared by 1 base and J by 2 bases, with 13 bases between. CDR3 length: 15 amino acids. This CDR3 reads CASSLYSDGTYEQYF. The DNA for the CDR3 is TGCGCCAGCAGCTTGTACTCCGACGGGACCTACGAGCAGTACTTC.

The chain combines TRBV4-2 with TRBJ2-3; 10 positions match TRBD2. This CDR3 comprises 17 residues. V was clipped by 1 base and J by 5 bases; unmatched bases: 9. The germline gives CDR1 LGHNA, CDR2 YNFKEQ. The CDR3 loop reads CASSQGDLAGELDTQYF. Written as DNA, the CDR3 is TGTGCCAGCAGCCAAGGGGATCTAGCGGGAGAATTAGATACGCAGTATTTT.

The chain joins TRBV7-9 to TRBJ2-3; 9 bases are a match to TRBD2. This CDR3 has 16 residues. With V trimmed by 3 bases and J by 1 base, 5 bases remained unmatched. The V gene's germline CDR1 is SEHNR and CDR2 FQNEAQ (reference sequence). CDR3 nucleotides: TGTGCCAGCAGCTTTTCAGCGGGGGGCGGCACAGATACGCAGTATTTT. It yields the protein CASSFSAGGGTDTQYF.

This chain uses TRBV3-1 (or the pseudogene TRBV3-2) with TRBJ2-7, with 7 nucleotides matching TRBD2. The CDR3 runs 12 residues. Losses at the gene ends were 0 bases for V and 11 bases for J; bases not matched to a gene: 4. CDR1 is LGHDT and CDR2 is YNNKEL in the germline V gene (reference sequence). CDR3 protein: CASSQEGGTEYF. Here the CDR3 DNA reads TGTGCCAGCAGCCAAGAGGGGGGGACGGAGTACTTC.

This chain links TRBV5-4 with TRBJ2-7; 10 bases fit TRBD2. V lost 4 bases to trimming and J lost 3 bases; unmatched junction nucleotides: 7. The CDR3 has 15 amino acids. Germline V gene data show CDR1 as SGHNT and CDR2 as YYREEE (reference sequence). CDR3 amino acids: CASSPSWTSGYEQYF. The CDR3 DNA reads TGTGCCAGCAGCCCCTCGTGGACTAGCGGCTACGAGCAGTACTTC.

The CDR3 coding sequence is TGTGCCAGCAGCCAAGGTTACTCGCGGGGGGCATTCTATAGCACAGATACGCAGTATTTT. It yields the protein CASSQGYSRGAFYSTDTQYF. This rearrangement joins TRBV14 to TRBJ2-3, with 8 bases identical to TRBD2. CDR1 is SGHDN and CDR2 is FVKESK in the germline V gene. V lost 1 base and J lost 0; bases outside the gene matches: 15. The CDR3 loop spans 20 amino acids.

The chain joins TRBV3-1 (or the pseudogene TRBV3-2) to TRBJ2-5, with 10 bases aligning to TRBD2. Germline CDR1 reads LGHDT; CDR2 reads YNNKEL (reference sequence). CDR3 size: 16 residues. With V trimmed by 1 base and J by 4 bases, 6 bases remained unmatched. CDR3 DNA sequence: TGTGCCAGCAGCCAAGGGGCTAGCGGGGGCATAGAGACCCAGTACTTC. It codes for CASSQGASGGIETQYF.

The V gene is TRBV3-1 (or the pseudogene TRBV3-2), the J gene TRBJ2-1; TRBD2 aligns across 8 bases. V shed 1 base and J 8 bases; nucleotides not matched to a gene: 7. This CDR3 comprises 15 residues. Germline CDR1 is LGHDT and CDR2 is YNNKEL (reference sequence). CDR3 protein: CASSQAAAGGDEQFF. CDR3 DNA sequence: TGTGCCAGCAGCCAAGCGGCGGCGGGGGGCGATGAGCAGTTCTTC.

This chain connects TRBV5-1 to TRBJ2-5; TRBD2 aligns across 12 bases. J lost 4 bases, V lost 3 bases, and 10 bases had no gene match. This CDR3 has 17 residues. Germline values: CDR1 SGHRS, CDR2 YFSETQ. The CDR3 DNA sequence: TGCGCCAGCAGCTGGCCTACGGCTAGCGGGGGGGGAGAGACCCAGTACTTC. This translates into CASSWPTASGGGETQYF. The variable domain in full, completed from reference TRBV5-1 and TRBJ2-5, reads KAGVTQTPRYLIKTRGQQVTLSCSPISGHRSVSWYQQTPGQGLQFLFEYFSETQRNKGNFPGRFSGRQFSNSRSEMNVSTLELGDSALYLCASSWPTASGGGETQYFGPGTRLLVL.